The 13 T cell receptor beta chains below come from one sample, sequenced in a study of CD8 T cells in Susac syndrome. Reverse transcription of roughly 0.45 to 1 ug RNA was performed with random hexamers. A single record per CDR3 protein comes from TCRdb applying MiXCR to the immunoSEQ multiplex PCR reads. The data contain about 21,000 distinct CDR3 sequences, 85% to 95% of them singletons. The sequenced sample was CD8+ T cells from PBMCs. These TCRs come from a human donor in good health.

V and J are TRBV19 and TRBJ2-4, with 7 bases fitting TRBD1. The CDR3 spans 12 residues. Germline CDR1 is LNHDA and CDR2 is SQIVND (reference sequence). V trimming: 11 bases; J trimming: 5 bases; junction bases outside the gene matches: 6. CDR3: CAVGTAQNIQYF. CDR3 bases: TGTGCCGTGGGGACAGCTCAAAACATTCAGTACTTC.

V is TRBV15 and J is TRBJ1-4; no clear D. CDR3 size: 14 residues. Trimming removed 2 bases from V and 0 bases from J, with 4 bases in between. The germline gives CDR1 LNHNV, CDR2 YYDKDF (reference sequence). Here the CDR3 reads CATSRTATNEKLFF. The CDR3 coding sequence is TGTGCCACCAGCAGAACTGCAACTAATGAAAAACTGTTTTTT.

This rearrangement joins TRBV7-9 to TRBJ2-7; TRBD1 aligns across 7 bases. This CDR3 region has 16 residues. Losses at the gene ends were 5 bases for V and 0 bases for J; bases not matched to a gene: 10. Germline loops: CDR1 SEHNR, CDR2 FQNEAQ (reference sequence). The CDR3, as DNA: TGTGCCAGCAGCCCGACCCGGACAGGTCTCTCCTACGAGCAGTACTTC. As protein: CASSPTRTGLSYEQYF.

The CDR3 protein is CASSFTPIPNTEAFF. In DNA, the CDR3 is TGTGCCAGCAGCTTTACCCCGATACCGAACACTGAAGCTTTCTTT. The chain uses TRBV7-9 and TRBJ1-1, with D unclear. The CDR3 is 15 residues long. V shed 3 bases and J shed 1 base, with 12 bases lying between them. Germline V gene sequence: CDR1 SEHNR, CDR2 FQNEAQ (reference sequence).

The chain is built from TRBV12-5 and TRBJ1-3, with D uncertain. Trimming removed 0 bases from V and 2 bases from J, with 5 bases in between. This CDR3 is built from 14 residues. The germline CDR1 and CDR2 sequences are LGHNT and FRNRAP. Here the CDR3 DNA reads TGTGCTAGTGGTTTGGTTCGGACTGGAAACACCATATATTTT. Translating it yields CASGLVRTGNTIYF.

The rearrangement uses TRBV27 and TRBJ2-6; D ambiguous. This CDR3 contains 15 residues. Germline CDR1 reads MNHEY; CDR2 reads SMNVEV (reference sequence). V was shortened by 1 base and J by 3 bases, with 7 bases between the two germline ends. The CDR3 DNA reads TGTGCCAGCAGTTTATACAAGTTTGGGGCCAACGTCCTGACTTTC. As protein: CASSLYKFGANVLTF.

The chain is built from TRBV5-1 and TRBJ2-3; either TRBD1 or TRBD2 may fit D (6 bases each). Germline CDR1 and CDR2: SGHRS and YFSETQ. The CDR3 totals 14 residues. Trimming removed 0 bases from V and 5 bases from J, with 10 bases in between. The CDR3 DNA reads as TGCGCCAGCAGCTTGGCGGGGGCTGGAGATACGCAGTATTTT. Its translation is CASSLAGAGDTQYF.

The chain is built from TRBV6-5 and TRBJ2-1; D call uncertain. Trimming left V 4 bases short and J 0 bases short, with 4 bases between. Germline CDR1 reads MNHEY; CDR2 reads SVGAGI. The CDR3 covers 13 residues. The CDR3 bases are TGTGCCAGCAGTTCAAGCTCCTACAATGAGCAGTTCTTC. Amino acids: CASSSSSYNEQFF.

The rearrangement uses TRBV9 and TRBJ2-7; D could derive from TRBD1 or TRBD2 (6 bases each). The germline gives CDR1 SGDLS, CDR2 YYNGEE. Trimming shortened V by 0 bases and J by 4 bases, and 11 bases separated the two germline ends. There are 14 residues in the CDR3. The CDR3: CASSVAGGQYEQYF. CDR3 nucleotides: TGTGCCAGCAGCGTAGCTGGGGGGCAGTACGAGCAGTACTTC. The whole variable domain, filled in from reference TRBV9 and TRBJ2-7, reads DSGVTQTPKHLITATGQRVTLRCSPRSGDLSVYWYQQSLDQGLQFLIQYYNGEERAKGNILERFSAQQFPDLHSELNLSSLELGDSALYFCASSVAGGQYEQYFGPGTRLTVT.

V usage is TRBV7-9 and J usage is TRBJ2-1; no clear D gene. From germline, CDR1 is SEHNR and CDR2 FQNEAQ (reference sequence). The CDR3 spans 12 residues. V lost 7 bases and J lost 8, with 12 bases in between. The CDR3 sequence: CASNVLEDEQFF. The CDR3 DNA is TGTGCCAGCAACGTCCTAGAGGATGAGCAGTTCTTC.

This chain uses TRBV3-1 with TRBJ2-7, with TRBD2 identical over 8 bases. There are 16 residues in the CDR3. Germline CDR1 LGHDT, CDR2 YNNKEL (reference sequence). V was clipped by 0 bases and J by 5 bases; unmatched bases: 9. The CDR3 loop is CASSQDLSGGAHEQYF. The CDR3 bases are TGTGCCAGCAGCCAAGACCTCTCCGGGGGGGCCCACGAGCAGTACTTC.

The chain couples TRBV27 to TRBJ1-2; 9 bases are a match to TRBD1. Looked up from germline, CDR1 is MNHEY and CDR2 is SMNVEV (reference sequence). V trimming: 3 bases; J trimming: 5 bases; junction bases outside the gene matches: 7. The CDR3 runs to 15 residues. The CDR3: CASSLSRQGGYGYTF. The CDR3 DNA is TGTGCCAGCAGTTTGTCTCGACAGGGGGGTTATGGCTACACCTTC.

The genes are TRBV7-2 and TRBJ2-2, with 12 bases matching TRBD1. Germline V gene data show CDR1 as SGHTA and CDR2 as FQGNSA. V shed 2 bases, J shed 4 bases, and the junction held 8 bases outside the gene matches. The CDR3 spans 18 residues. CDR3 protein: CASSLILGQGAGTGELFF. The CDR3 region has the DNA TGTGCCAGCAGCTTAATCTTGGGACAGGGGGCGGGCACCGGGGAGCTGTTTTTT.